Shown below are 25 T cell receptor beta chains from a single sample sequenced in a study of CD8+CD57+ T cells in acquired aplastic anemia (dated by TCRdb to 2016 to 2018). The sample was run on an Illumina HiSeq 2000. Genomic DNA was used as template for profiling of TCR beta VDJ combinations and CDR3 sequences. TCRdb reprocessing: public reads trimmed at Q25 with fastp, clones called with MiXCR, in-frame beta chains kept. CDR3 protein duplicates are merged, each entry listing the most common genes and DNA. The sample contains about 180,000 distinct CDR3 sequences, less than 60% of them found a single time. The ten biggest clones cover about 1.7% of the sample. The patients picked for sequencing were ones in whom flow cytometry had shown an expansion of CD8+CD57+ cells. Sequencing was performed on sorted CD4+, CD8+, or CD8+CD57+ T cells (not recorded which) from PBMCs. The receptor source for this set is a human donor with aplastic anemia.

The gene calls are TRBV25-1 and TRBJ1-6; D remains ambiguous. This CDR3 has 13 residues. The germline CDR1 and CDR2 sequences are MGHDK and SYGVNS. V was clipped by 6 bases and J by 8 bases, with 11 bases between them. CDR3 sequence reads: CASSVGLHSPLHF. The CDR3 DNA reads TGTGCCAGCAGCGTAGGGCTCCATTCACCCCTCCACTTT.

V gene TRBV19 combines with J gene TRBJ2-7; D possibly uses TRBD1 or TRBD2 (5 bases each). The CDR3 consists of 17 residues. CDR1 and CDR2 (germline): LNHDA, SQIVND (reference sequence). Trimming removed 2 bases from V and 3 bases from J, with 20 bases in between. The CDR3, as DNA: TGTGCCAGTAGTATATGGGGGTTGTCCCGACATGGCTACGAGCAGTACTTC. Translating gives CASSIWGLSRHGYEQYF. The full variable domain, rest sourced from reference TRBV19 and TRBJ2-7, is DGGITQSPKYLFRKEGQNVTLSCEQNLNHDAMYWYRQDPGQGLRLIYYSQIVNDFQKGDIAEGYSVSREKKESFPLTVTSAQKNPTAFYLCASSIWGLSRHGYEQYFGPGTRLTVT.

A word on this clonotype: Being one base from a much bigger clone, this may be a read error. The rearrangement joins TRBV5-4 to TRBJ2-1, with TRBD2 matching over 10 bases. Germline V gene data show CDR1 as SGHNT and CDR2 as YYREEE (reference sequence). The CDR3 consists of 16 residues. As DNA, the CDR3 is TGTGCCAGCGGCTTGGTGCTGACTAGCGGGTATATTGAGCAGTTCTTC. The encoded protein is CASGLVLTSGYIEQFF.

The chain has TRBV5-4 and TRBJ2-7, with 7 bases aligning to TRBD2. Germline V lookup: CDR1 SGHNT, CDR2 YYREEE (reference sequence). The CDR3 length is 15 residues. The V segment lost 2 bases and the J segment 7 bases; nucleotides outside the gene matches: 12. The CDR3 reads CASSFLRENSWEQYF. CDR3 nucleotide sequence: TGTGCCAGCAGCTTCCTGCGGGAGAACAGTTGGGAGCAGTACTTC. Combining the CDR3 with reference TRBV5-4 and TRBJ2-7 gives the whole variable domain ETGVTQSPTHLIKTRGQQVTLRCSSQSGHNTVSWYQQALGQGPQFIFQYYREEENGRGNFPPRFSGLQFPNYSSELNVNALELDDSALYLCASSFLRENSWEQYFGPGTRLTVT.

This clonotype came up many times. The CDR3 DNA follows: TGTGCCAGTAGTATAGCATCCGGGAAGGGGTACGAGCAGTACTTC. It specifies CASSIASGKGYEQYF. The chain employs TRBV19 and TRBJ2-7; D possibly uses TRBD1 or TRBD2 (5 bases each). Deletions cut 1 base from V and 4 bases from J, with 14 bases between. This CDR3 spans 15 amino acids. Germline V lookup: CDR1 LNHDA, CDR2 SQIVND (reference sequence).

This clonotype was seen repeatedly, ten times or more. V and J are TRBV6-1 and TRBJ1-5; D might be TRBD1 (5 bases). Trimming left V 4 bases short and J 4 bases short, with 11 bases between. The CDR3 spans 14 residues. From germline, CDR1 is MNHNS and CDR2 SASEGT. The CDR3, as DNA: TGTGCCAGCAGTGCCAGGGAGGGAAATCAGCCCCAGCATTTT. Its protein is CASSAREGNQPQHF.

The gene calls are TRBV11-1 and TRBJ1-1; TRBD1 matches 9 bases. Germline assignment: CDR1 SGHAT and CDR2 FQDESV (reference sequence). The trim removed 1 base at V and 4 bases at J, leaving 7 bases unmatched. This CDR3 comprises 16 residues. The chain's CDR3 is CASSLEQGAIGTEAFF. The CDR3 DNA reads TGTGCCAGCAGCTTAGAACAGGGGGCGATAGGCACTGAAGCTTTCTTT.

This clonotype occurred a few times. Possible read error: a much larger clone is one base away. CDR3 protein: CSAVDQETQYF. The CDR3 DNA is TGCAGTGCCGTAGACCAAGAGACCCAGTACTTC. This sequence joins TRBV20-1 and TRBJ2-5; unclear D gene. The germline V gene has CDR1 DFQATT and CDR2 SNEGSKA (reference sequence). The CDR3 totals 11 residues. The V and J ends lost 6 bases and 0 bases respectively, with 5 bases between them.

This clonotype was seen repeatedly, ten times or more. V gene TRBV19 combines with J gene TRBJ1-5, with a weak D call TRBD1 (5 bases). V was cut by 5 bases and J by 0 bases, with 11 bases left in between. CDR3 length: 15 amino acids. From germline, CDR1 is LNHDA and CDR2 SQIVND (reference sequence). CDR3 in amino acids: CASSPQGTSNQPQHF. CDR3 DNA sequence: TGTGCCAGTAGTCCCCAGGGTACTAGCAATCAGCCCCAGCATTTT.

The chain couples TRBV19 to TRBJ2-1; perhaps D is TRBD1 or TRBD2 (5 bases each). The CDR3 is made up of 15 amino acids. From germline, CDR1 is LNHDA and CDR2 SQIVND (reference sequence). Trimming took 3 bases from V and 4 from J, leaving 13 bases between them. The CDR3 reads CASSIYQGPYNEQFF. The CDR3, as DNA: TGTGCCAGTAGTATCTACCAGGGACCATACAATGAGCAGTTCTTC.

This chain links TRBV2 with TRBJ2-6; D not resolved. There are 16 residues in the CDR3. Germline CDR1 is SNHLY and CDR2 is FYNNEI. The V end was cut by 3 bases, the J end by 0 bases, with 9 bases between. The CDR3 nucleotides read TGTGCCAGCAGTGAGGAAGGGTCCTCTGGGGCCAACGTCCTGACTTTC. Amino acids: CASSEEGSSGANVLTF. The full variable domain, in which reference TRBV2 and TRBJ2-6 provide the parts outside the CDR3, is EPEVTQTPSHQVTQMGQEVILRCVPISNHLYFYWYRQILGQKVEFLVSFYNNEISEKSEIFDDQFSVERPDGSNFTLKIRSTKLEDSAMYFCASSEEGSSGANVLTFGAGSRLTVL.

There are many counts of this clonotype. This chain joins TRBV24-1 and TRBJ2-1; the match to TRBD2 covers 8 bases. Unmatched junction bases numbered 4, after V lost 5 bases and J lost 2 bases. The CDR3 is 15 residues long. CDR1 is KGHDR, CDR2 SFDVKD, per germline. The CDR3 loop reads CATSGGAGAYNEQFF. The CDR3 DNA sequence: TGTGCCACCAGTGGCGGAGCGGGGGCCTACAATGAGCAGTTCTTC.

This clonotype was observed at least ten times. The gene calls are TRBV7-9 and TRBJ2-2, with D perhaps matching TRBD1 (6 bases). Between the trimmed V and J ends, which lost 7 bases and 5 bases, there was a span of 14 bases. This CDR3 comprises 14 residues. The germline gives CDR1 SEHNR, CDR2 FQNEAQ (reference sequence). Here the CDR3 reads CASIQGRWTGELFF. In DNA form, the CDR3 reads TGTGCCAGCATCCAGGGGAGATGGACCGGGGAGCTGTTTTTT.

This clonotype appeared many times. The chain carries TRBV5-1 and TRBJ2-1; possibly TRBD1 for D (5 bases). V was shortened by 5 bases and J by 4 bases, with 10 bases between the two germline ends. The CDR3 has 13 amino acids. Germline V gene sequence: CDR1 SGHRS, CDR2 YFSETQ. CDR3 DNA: TGCGCCAGCAGTGGGGCGGATTACAATGAGCAGTTCTTC. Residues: CASSGADYNEQFF.

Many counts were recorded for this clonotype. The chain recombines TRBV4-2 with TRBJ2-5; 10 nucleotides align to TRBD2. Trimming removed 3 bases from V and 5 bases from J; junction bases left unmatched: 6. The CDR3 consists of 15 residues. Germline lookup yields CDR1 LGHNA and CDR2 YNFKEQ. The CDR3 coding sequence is TGTGCCAGCAGCCAGCCCACTAGCGGGGTTGAGACCCAGTACTTC. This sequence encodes CASSQPTSGVETQYF.

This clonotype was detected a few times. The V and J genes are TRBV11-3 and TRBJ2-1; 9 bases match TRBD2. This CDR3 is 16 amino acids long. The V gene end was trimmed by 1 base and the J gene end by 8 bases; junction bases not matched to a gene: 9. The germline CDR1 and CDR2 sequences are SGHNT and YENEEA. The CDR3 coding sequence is TGTGCCAGCAGCTTAGTAACTGGCGGGGGGGCCGATGAGCAGTTCTTC. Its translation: CASSLVTGGGADEQFF.

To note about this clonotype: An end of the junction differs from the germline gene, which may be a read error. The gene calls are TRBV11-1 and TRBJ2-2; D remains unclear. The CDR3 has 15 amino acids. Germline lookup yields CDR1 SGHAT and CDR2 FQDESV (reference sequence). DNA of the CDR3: TGTGTCAGCAGCTTAATAATGCGGTCCCCCGGGGAGCTGTTTTTT. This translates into CVSSLIMRSPGELFF.

The CDR3 DNA sequence: TGCGCCAGCACAGACAGGCACACAGATACGCAGTATTTT. Protein: CASTDRHTDTQYF. The chain combines TRBV4-1 with TRBJ2-3, with a weak D call TRBD1 (6 bases). The V gene lost 7 bases and the J gene lost 2 bases, with 10 bases spanning the gap. CDR3 length equals 13 residues. Germline CDR1 MGHRA, CDR2 YSYEKL.

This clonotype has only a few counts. CDR3 sequence reads: CAISESSGRGIGTDTQYF. DNA of the CDR3: TGTGCCATCAGTGAGTCATCCGGGAGGGGGATAGGGACAGATACGCAGTATTTT. The chain joins TRBV10-3 to TRBJ2-3; 8 nucleotides line up with TRBD2. This CDR3 is built from 18 residues. With 0 bases clipped from V and 3 bases from J, the junction kept 11 bases outside the gene matches. Germline V gene lookup returns CDR1 ENHRY and CDR2 SYGVKD.

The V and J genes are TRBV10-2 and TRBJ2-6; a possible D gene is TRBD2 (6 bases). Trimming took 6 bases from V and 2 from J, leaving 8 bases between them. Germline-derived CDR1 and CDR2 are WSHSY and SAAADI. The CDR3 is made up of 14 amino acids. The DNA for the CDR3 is TGCGCCAGCAGGGACTATACTGGGGCCAACGTCCTGACTTTC. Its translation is CASRDYTGANVLTF.

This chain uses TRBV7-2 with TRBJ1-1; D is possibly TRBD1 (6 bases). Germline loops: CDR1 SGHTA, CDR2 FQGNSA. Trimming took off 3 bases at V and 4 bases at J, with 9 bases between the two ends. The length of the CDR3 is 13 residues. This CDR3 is CASSFDRSTEAFF. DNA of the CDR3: TGTGCCAGCAGCTTCGACAGGTCCACTGAAGCTTTCTTT.

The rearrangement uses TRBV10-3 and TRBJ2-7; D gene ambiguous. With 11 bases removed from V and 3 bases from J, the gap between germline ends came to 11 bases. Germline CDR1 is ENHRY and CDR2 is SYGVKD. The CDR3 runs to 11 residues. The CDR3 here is CASTSYYEQYF. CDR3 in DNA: TGTGCCTCGACGAGCTACTACGAGCAGTACTTC.

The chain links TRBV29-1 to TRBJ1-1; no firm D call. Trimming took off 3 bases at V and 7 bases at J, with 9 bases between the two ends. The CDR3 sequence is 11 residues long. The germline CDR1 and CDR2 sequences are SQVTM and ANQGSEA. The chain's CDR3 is CSVEALGEAFF. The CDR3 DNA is TGCAGCGTTGAGGCTCTCGGTGAAGCTTTCTTT.

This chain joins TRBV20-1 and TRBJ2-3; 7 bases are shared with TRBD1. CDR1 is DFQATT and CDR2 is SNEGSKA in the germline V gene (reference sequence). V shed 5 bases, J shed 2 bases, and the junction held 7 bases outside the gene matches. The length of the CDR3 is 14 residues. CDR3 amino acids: CSAWTGATTDTQYF. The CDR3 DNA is TGCAGTGCTTGGACAGGAGCCACCACAGATACGCAGTATTTT.

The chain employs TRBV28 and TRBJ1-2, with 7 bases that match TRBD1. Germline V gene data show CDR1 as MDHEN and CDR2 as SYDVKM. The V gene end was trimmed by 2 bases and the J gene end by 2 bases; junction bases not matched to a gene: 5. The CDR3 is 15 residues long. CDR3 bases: TGTGCCAGCAGTTTAGGGACAGTGAGGAACTATGGCTACACCTTC. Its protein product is CASSLGTVRNYGYTF.